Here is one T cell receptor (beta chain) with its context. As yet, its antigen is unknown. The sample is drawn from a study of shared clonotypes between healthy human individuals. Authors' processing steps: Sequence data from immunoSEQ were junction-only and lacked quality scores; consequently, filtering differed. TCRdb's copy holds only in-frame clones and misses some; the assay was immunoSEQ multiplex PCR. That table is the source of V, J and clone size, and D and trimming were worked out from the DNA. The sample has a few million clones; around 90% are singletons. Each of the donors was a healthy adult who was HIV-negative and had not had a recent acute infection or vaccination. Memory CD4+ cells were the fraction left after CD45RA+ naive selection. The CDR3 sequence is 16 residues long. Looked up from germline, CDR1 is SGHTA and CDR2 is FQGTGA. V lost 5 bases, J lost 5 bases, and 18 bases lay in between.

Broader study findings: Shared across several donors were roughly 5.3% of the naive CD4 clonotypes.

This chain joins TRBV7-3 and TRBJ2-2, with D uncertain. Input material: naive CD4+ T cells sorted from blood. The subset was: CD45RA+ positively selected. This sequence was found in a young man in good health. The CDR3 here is CASSPVPAVHTGELFF. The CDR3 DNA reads TGTGCCAGCAGCCCGGTCCCGGCGGTGCATACCGGGGAGCTGTTTTTT. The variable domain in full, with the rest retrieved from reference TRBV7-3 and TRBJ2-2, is GAGVSQTPSNKVTEKGKYVELRCDPISGHTALYWYRQSLGQGPEFLIYFQGTGAADDSGLPNDRFFAVRPEGSVSTLKIQRTERGDSAVYLCASSPVPAVHTGELFFGEGSRLTVL.